The 24 T cell receptor beta chains in this list originate from one sample, sequenced in a study of blood T cells in healthy people across ages (dated by TCRdb to the mid-2010s). To prepare the library, 5' RACE was applied. Instrument on record: Illumina HiSeq 2500. A second roughly 7 to 11 cycle PCR used a sample-barcoded 5' primer and a J-beta primer mix. Through fastp at Q25 and MiXCR, TCRdb rebuilt clones from the public reads, retaining in-frame beta chains. A single entry per CDR3 protein holds the most common genes and DNA from its merged rows. Recorded for this sample are some 670,000 distinct CDR3 sequences; 45% to 60% of them occurred a single time. The top ten constitute approximately 12% of the sample. The sample comprised blood. The receptors originated from an elderly woman in good health.

Details on this clonotype: Compared with germline, one end of the junction differs, possibly owing to a read error. The V gene is TRBV29-1, the J gene TRBJ2-6, with D tentatively TRBD1 or TRBD2 (5 bases each). The CDR3 is 14 residues long. Germline CDR1 SQVTM, CDR2 ANQGSEA. This chain's CDR3 is CSVEQGAGTNVLTF. For the CDR3, the DNA is TGCAGCGTTGAACAGGGAGCTGGGACCAACGTCCTGACTTTC.

This chain links TRBV10-3 with TRBJ2-5, with TRBD2 identical over 11 bases. The V segment lost 10 bases and the J segment 1 base; nucleotides outside the gene matches: 8. Germline assignment: CDR1 ENHRY and CDR2 SYGVKD. This CDR3 region has 15 residues. CDR3 protein: CATAPGLAAQETQYF. The CDR3 DNA is TGTGCCACTGCCCCGGGACTAGCGGCCCAAGAGACCCAGTACTTC.

Of note for this clonotype: Possible read error: a much larger clone is one base away. The chain combines TRBV25-1 with TRBJ2-1; 7 bases are shared with TRBD1. CDR3 length: 20 amino acids. Germline-derived CDR1 and CDR2 are MGHDK and SYGVNS. The CDR3 is CAGSESLTNRQQLHRGEQFF. DNA for the CDR3: TGTGCCGGCAGTGAATCCCTTACAAATCGACAGCAACTGCACAGGGGTGAGCAGTTCTTC.

The V gene is TRBV6-2 or TRBV6-3, the J gene TRBJ2-5, with D maybe TRBD1 (5 bases). The CDR3 loop spans 13 amino acids. Trimming removed 5 bases from V and 11 bases from J, with 18 bases in between. Per the germline V gene, CDR1 is MNHEY and CDR2 is SVGEGT. CDR3: CASSQWGLREQYF. CDR3 in DNA: TGTGCCAGCAGTCAGTGGGGCCTGCGAGAGCAGTACTTC.

This clonotype was counted ten times or more. The chain uses TRBV12-3 or TRBV12-4 and TRBJ2-5; D call uncertain. This CDR3 has 13 amino acids. Trimming stripped 7 bases from V and 5 bases from J, with 14 bases between. The CDR3 spells CASTTGSTETQYF. CDR3 coding DNA: TGTGCCAGCACCACCGGGTCTACGGAGACCCAGTACTTC.

In its sample, this clonotype was seen many times. The CDR3 spells CASSLSIGGYGYEQYF. CDR3 nucleotides: TGTGCCAGCAGTTTATCGATAGGGGGGTATGGCTACGAGCAGTACTTC. The rearrangement uses TRBV27 and TRBJ2-7; either TRBD1 or TRBD2 may fit D (6 bases each). The V gene's germline CDR1 is MNHEY and CDR2 SMNVEV (reference sequence). The CDR3 totals 16 residues. V was pared by 0 bases and J by 3 bases, with 15 bases between.

On this clonotype itself: This may come from a read error, since a much larger clone is one base off. The chain joins TRBV2 to TRBJ2-1; D is uncertain. The CDR3 sequence is 13 residues long. The V end lost 2 bases, the J end lost 13 bases, and 15 bases lay between the germline ends. Germline CDR1 reads SNHLY; CDR2 reads FYNNEI. CDR3 amino acids: CASSEYGVETQFF. DNA of the CDR3: TGTGCCAGCAGTGAATATGGTGTGGAGACCCAGTTCTTC.

This clonotype appeared once. A single base separates this from a much larger clone, so it may be a read error. The CDR3 DNA reads TGTGCCAGCAGCCAAGTCAGCGGGAGATACTCCTACAAGGAGCAGTTCTTC. As protein: CASSQVSGRYSYKEQFF. The V call is TRBV3-1, the J call TRBJ2-1; 8 nucleotides match TRBD2. CDR3 length: 17 residues. Germline lookup yields CDR1 LGHDT and CDR2 YNNKEL (reference sequence).

V usage is TRBV4-1 and J usage is TRBJ1-2; 8 bases fit TRBD1. J lost 7 bases, V lost 1 base, and 11 bases had no gene match. CDR1 and CDR2 from the germline V gene are MGHRA and YSYEKL. CDR3 size: 16 residues. CDR3 region: CASSQGWDRLAGGYTF. The CDR3, as DNA: TGCGCCAGCAGCCAAGGCTGGGACAGGCTCGCGGGTGGCTACACCTTC.

V and J are TRBV13 and TRBJ2-3; D is possibly TRBD2 (6 bases). The V gene lost 5 bases and the J gene lost 0 bases, with 12 bases spanning the gap. Germline CDR1 and CDR2: PRHDT and FYEKMQ (reference sequence). The CDR3 length is 15 residues. The CDR3 is CASSLLRGSTDTQYF. CDR3 nucleotide sequence: TGTGCCAGCAGCCTGCTCCGGGGGAGCACAGATACGCAGTATTTT.

At least ten counts were recorded for this clonotype. The chain is built from TRBV7-2 and TRBJ2-3; D may be TRBD2 (7 bases). CDR3 length: 15 amino acids. Trimming shortened V by 1 base and J by 5 bases, and 13 bases separated the two germline ends. Looked up from germline, CDR1 is SGHTA and CDR2 is FQGNSA. The CDR3 bases are TGTGCCAGCAGCTTAGAGGCTAGGGGGGGAGATACGCAGTATTTT. Amino acid sequence: CASSLEARGGDTQYF.

As for this clonotype: A junction boundary mismatches the germline segment, possibly from a read error. The chain is built from TRBV12-3 or TRBV12-4 and TRBJ2-3; D is unresolved. The CDR3 runs to 12 residues. The CDR3 coding sequence is TGTGCCAGCAGTTTCAGCACAGATACGCGGTATTTT. Protein product: CASSFSTDTRYF.

This clonotype showed up many times. This chain uses TRBV4-1 with TRBJ2-5; the D is unclear. Germline V gives CDR1 MGHRA, CDR2 YSYEKL. V was pared by 1 base and J by 2 bases, with 11 bases between. CDR3 length: 15 amino acids. CDR3 nucleotides: TGCGCCAGCAGCCAAGCGACGACCCTACAAGAGACCCAGTACTTC. Protein sequence: CASSQATTLQETQYF.

The CDR3 reads CSARKDYSNQPQHF. Written as DNA, the CDR3 is TGCAGTGCCCGAAAGGATTATAGCAATCAGCCCCAGCATTTT. V and J are TRBV20-1 and TRBJ1-5; D remains ambiguous. This CDR3 is 14 amino acids long. The V gene lost 6 bases and the J gene lost 0 bases, with 12 bases spanning the gap. Germline V gene data show CDR1 as DFQATT and CDR2 as SNEGSKA (reference sequence).

This clonotype was found a few times. This chain joins TRBV12-3 or TRBV12-4 and TRBJ2-3; a weak D match, TRBD1 (7 bases). The CDR3 consists of 13 residues. The germline V and J ends were trimmed by 7 bases and 6 bases, with 14 bases remaining between them. The CDR3 spells CASTRQGGDTQYF. In DNA, the CDR3 is TGTGCCAGCACCCGCCAGGGGGGCGATACGCAGTATTTT.

The chain carries TRBV7-2 and TRBJ2-5; 7 bases agree with TRBD2. The V gene end was trimmed by 0 bases and the J gene end by 5 bases; junction bases not matched to a gene: 6. Germline assignment: CDR1 SGHTA and CDR2 FQGNSA. The CDR3 is 15 residues long. CDR3 sequence: CASSLAPAGWETQYF. DNA for the CDR3: TGTGCCAGCAGCTTAGCCCCAGCGGGGTGGGAGACCCAGTACTTC.

J is TRBJ1-2 and V is TRBV29-1, with 7 bases aligning to TRBD1. Germline V lookup: CDR1 SQVTM, CDR2 ANQGSEA. Unmatched junction bases numbered 5, after V lost 6 bases and J lost 1 base. The CDR3 has 13 amino acids. This chain's CDR3 is CSVDRRDNYGYTF. CDR3 in DNA: TGCAGCGTGGACAGGAGAGATAACTATGGCTACACCTTC.

About this clonotype itself: A single base separates this from a much larger clone, so it may be a read error. The rearrangement links TRBV12-3 or TRBV12-4 to TRBJ2-6; D could derive from TRBD1 or TRBD2 (5 bases each). CDR3 length equals 15 residues. Here the CDR3 reads CASTQTVPGASVLTF. CDR3 DNA: TGTGCCAGCACTCAGACTGTTCCCGGGGCCAGCGTCCTGACTTTC.

V is TRBV6-6 and J is TRBJ1-1; 12 bases are a match to TRBD1. Germline-derived CDR1 and CDR2 are MNHNY and SVGAGI (reference sequence). Germline trimming cut 8 bases from V and 4 bases from J; bases unmatched to any gene: 8. The CDR3 length is 15 residues. The CDR3 DNA follows: TGTGCCAGCGGGGGGGACAGGGGGCGATCCACTGAAGCTTTCTTT. Encoded protein: CASGGDRGRSTEAFF.

The genes are TRBV6-2 or TRBV6-3 and TRBJ2-6, with 9 bases that match TRBD2. The V gene end was trimmed by 2 bases and the J gene end by 0 bases; junction bases not matched to a gene: 2. The CDR3 is made up of 17 amino acids. Germline assignment: CDR1 MNHEY and CDR2 SVGEGT. CDR3 amino acids: CASSYGTSSSGANVLTF. Written as DNA, the CDR3 is TGTGCCAGCAGTTACGGGACTAGCAGCTCTGGGGCCAACGTCCTGACTTTC.

The V gene is TRBV6-6, the J gene TRBJ1-4; D uncertain. V lost 0 bases and J 8 bases, leaving 13 bases between the germline ends. The CDR3 totals 15 residues. The germline CDR1 and CDR2 sequences are MNHNY and SVGAGI (reference sequence). DNA of the CDR3: TGTGCCAGCAGTTACTCCGGCCTGTTACCCGAAAAACTGTTTTTT. Translated, it gives CASSYSGLLPEKLFF.

On this clonotype: Since a much larger clone is just one base distant, this may be a read error. The genes are TRBV11-2 and TRBJ1-1, with TRBD1 identical over 7 bases. CDR3 length: 14 residues. In germline, CDR1 is SGHAT, CDR2 FQNNGV. CDR3 residues: CASSFRQGGTAAFF. The CDR3 bases are TGTGCCAGCAGCTTCAGACAGGGAGGCACTGCAGCTTTCTTT.

The rearrangement uses TRBV7-3 and TRBJ2-4, with TRBD2 as a possible D gene (6 bases). Germline CDR1 SGHTA, CDR2 FQGTGA. CDR3 length: 14 amino acids. Trimming took off 1 base at V and 5 bases at J, with 9 bases between the two ends. The CDR3 DNA sequence: TGTGCCAGCAGCTTAAGCGGGGTCGAAAACATTCAGTACTTC. Amino acids: CASSLSGVENIQYF.

The chain joins TRBV7-2 to TRBJ2-7; D is unresolved. The CDR3 sequence is 14 residues long. Trimming took 1 base from V and 3 from J, leaving 10 bases between them. The germline gives CDR1 SGHTA, CDR2 FQGNSA. CDR3 region: CASSLGYRSYEQYF. Here the CDR3 DNA reads TGTGCCAGCAGCTTAGGGTACAGAAGCTACGAGCAGTACTTC. Supplemented by reference TRBV7-2 and TRBJ2-7, the full variable domain reads GAGVSQSPSNKVTEKGKDVELRCDPISGHTALYWYRQSLGQGLEFLIYFQGNSAPDKSGLPSDRFSAERTGGSVSTLTIQRTQQEDSAVYLCASSLGYRSYEQYFGPGTRLTVT.